These T cell receptor beta chains were read from a single sample in a study of blood T cell repertoires in COVID-19. Using immunoSEQ multiplex PCR, the repertoire was profiled, and TCRdb retains in-frame clones only, with some absent. Counted here are roughly 90,000 clones, 87% occurring once; the ten biggest clones make up 1.1%. The specimen was peripheral blood. These receptors all stem from a human donor in a cohort sampled during active COVID-19. Both conserved end residues are part of each CDR3.

>TRBV30
CAWSRGLAGETQYF
>TRBV7-6
CASSSRSGTSNTGELFF
>TRBV28
CASTPERGVWNEQFF
>TRBV7-2
CASSLVVPGQGKLFF
>TRBV30
CAWSPKVGGPYEQYF
>TRBV5-8
CASSLQDSDNEKLFF
>TRBV9
CASSSRVNTEAFF
>TRBV19
CASSIGTGEYEQYF
>TRBV7-2
CASSDYRSAYGYTF
>TRBV7-8
CASRWRAAGQETQYF
>TRBV11-2
CASNEPDRGSYEQYF
>TRBV19
CASRSGGVTNEKLFF
>TRBV18
CASSDRVYTGELFF
>TRBV2
CASSEDFPGTSGSYEQYF
>TRBV27
CASSPLGRRTSRNTDTQYF
>TRBV7-8
CASSIHHNYGYTF
>TRBV18
CASSPPGRVFDNEQFF
>TRBV7-9
CASSSNNRENGYTF
>TRBV5-6
CASSSGLAGLGGQYF
>TRBV4-1
CASSQALTGFPYEQYF
>TRBV5-1
CASSEPGRTGSPLHF
>TRBV27
CASSRPGQGYEQYF
>TRBV5-4
CASSFGQEEKLFF
>TRBV6-2/TRBV6-3
CASSGQGLAGANVLTF
>TRBV21-1
CASSKEGTSGSENEQYF
>TRBV3-1/TRBV3-2
CASSQGEGRLEQYF
>TRBV9
CASSARPGTDYTEAFF
>TRBV5-4
CASSSRDRGTDTQYF
>TRBV10-2
CASTQTGVGYTF
>TRBV19
CASSIGQGRNQPQHF
>TRBV7-9
CASSQREGYEQFF
>TRBV18
CASSRKGGQETQYF
>TRBV1
CTPLAGAYEQYF
>TRBV19
CASREWGQALNTEAFF
>TRBV7-2
CASSSEVGGLFNTGELFF
>TRBV28
CASTTMGTRNQPQHF
>TRBV5-1
CASIQELGRMSSYNEQFF
>TRBV3-1/TRBV3-2
CASSQAQGGYGYTF
>TRBV3-1/TRBV3-2
CASSQDLGTPNNEQFF
>TRBV27
CASSFQGFNQPQHF
>TRBV2
CASSDWAQETQYF
>TRBV28
CASSFPRQGTNEKLFF
>TRBV9
CASSLVGGTEAFF
>TRBV7-6
CASSDYSAAYNEQFF
>TRBV7-7
CASSLGPGETYEQYF
>TRBV6-5
CASSPGTEVAQYF
>TRBV7-8
CASSLLAEGSGANVLTF
>TRBV5-6
CASSSGLAERTAKNIQYF
>TRBV27
CASSFGGKNTEAFF
>TRBV25-1
CASSDSRASGNTIYF
>TRBV18
CASSPVPGAEAFF
>TRBV5-1
CASTPRGNTGELFF
>TRBV6-1
CASSDDDQGGAGNTIYF
>TRBV7-3
CASSQRGLMGQETQYF
>TRBV19
CASSVLDRGSNQPQHF
>TRBV7-9
CASSSGTEAFF
>TRBV6-5
CASSASGNSYNEQFF
>TRBV11-1
CASSLDSYEQYF
>TRBV27
CASSPDSLYEQYF
>TRBV19
CASTRGPYNEQFF